The subject of this entry is one TCR beta chain. Its cognate antigen is unknown. The data belong to a study of T-cell reconstitution after alpha-beta-depleted transplantation in children. Whole-study findings and limits: The high TCRbeta diversity at day 60 in some patients came from surviving recipient T cells and thymic progenitors. T-cell numbers and diversity one year post-transplant derived largely from freshly generated T cells. Expanded clones from the graft, numbering several hundred, reportedly supplied alpha-beta T cells about two months after transplant.

Preparing the TCRbeta library involved the use of unique molecular identifiers. Using its own MiXCR run on the PCR reads, TCRdb lists one record per CDR3 protein. The sample lists about 220,000 distinct CDR3 sequences, 17% occurring once. This receptor was identified in a male patient aged 2 to 9 who had a stem cell transplant for acute lymphoblastic leukemia, so the T cells may come from the graft donor. The specimen comprised PBMCs, mostly from graft donor cells, sampled 360 days after TCRalphabeta/CD19-depleted stem cell transplant.

Written as DNA, the CDR3 is TGTGCCAGCAGTAGAGGGGCCAACGTCCTGACTTTC. Translated, it gives CASSRGANVLTF. The genes are TRBV25-1 and TRBJ2-6; D ambiguous. The CDR3 covers 12 residues. Trimming stripped 5 bases from V and 4 bases from J, with 3 bases between. Germline V gives CDR1 MGHDK, CDR2 SYGVNS.